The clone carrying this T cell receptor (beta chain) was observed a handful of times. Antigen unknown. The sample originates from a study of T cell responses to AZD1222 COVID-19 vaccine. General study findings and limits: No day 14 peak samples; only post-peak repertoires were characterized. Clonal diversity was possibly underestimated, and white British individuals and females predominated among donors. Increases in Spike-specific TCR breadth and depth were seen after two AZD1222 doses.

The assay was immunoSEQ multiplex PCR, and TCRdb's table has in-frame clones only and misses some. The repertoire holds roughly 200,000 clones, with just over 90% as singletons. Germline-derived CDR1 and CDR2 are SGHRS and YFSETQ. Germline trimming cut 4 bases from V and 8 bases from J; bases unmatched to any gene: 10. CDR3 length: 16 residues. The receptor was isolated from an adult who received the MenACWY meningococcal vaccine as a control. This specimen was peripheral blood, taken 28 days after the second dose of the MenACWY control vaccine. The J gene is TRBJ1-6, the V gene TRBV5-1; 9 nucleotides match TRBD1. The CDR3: CASSGGTGGWDSPLHF. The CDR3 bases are TGCGCCAGCAGCGGGGGAACAGGGGGCTGGGATTCACCCCTCCACTTT.